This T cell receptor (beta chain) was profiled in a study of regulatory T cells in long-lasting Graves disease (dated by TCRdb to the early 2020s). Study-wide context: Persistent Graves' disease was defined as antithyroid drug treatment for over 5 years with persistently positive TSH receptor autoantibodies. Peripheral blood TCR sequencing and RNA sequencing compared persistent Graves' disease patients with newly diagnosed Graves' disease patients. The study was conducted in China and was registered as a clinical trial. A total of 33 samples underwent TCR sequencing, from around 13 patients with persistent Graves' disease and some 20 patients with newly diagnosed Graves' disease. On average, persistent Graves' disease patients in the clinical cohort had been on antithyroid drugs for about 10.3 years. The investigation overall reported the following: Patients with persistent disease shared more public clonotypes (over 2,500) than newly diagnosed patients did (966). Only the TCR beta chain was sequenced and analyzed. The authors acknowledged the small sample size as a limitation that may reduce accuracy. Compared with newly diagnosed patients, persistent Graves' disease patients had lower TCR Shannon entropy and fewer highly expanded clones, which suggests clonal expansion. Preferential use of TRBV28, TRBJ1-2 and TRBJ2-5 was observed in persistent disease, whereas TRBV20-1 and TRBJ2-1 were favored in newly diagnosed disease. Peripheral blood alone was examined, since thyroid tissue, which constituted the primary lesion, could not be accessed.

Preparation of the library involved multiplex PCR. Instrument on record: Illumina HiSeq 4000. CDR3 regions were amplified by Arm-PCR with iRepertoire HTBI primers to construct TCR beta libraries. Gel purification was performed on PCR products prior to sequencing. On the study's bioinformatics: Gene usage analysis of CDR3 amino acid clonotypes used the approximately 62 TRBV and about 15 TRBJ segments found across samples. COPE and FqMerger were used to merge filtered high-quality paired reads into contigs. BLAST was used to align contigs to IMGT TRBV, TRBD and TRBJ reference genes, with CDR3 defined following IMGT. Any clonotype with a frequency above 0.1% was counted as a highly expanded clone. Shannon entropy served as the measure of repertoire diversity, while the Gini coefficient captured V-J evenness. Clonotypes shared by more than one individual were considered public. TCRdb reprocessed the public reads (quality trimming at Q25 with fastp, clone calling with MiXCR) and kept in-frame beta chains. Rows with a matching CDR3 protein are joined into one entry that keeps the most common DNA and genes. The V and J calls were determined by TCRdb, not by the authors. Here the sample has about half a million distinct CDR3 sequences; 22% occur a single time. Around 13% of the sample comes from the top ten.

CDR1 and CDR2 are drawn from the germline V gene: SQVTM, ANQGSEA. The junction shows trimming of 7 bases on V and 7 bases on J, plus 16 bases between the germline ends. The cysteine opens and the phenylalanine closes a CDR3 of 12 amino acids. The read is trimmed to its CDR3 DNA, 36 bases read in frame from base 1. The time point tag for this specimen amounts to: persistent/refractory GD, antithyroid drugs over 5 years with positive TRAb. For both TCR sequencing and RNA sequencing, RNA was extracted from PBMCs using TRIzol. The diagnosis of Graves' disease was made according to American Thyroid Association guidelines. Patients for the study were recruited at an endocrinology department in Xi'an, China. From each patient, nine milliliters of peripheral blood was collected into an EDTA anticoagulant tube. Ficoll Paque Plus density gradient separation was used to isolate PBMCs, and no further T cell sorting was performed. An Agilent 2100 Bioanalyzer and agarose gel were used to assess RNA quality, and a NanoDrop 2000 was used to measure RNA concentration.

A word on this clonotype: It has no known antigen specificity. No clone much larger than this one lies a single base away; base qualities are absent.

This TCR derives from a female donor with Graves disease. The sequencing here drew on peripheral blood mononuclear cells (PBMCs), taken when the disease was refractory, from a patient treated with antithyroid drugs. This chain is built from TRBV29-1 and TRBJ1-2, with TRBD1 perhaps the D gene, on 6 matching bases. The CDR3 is CSAILGGAGYTF. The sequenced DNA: TGCAGCGCTATTCTAGGGGGAGCTGGCTACACCTTC.